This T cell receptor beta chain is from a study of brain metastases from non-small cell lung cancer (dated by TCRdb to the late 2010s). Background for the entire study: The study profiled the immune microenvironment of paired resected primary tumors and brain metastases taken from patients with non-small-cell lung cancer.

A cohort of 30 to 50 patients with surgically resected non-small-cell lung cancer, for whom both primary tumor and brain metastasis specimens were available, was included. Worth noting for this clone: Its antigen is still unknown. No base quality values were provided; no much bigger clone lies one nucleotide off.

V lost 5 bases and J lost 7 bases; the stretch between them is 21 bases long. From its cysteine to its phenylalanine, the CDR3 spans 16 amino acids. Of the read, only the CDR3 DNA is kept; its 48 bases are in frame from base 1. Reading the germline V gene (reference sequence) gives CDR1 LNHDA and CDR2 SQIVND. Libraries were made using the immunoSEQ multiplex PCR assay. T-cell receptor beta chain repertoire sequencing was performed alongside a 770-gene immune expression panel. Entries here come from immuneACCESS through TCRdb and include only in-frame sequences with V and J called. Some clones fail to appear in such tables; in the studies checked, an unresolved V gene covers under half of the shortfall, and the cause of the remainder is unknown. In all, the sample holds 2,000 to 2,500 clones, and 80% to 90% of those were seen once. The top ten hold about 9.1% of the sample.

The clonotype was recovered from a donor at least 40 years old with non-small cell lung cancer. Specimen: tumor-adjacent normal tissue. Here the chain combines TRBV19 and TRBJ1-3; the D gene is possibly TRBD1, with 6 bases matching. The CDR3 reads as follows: CASSYQVRGPSNTIYF. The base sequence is TGTGCCAGTAGTTATCAAGTCCGGGGGCCATCGAACACCATATATTTT.